The present TCR beta chain was sequenced within a study of control samples from healthy donors and cancer patients (dated by TCRdb to the early 2020s). On this clone itself: Its antigen has not been determined. No per-base quality is available; no much larger clone lies one base away.

The library was made by the immunoSEQ multiplex PCR assay. This immuneACCESS table, as held by TCRdb, lists in-frame sequences with V and J called but not all clones. Of the missing ones, under half trace to an unresolved V gene in checked studies; the others have no known cause. The sample contains about 130,000 clones, almost 95% of them found a single time. 0.55% to 0.65% of the sample comes from the top ten. The sequenced sample consisted of PBMCs. The TCR comes from a man older than 75 with head and neck cancer.

At the DNA level, the sequence is TGTGCCAGCAGCTTAACCCGGGCGGGAGAGCAGTACTTC. It encodes CASSLTRAGEQYF. The V and J genes are TRBV11-3 and TRBJ2-7; the D gene is possibly TRBD2, with 6 bases matching. The germline V gene gives CDR1 as SGHNT and CDR2 as YENEEA. The CDR3, cysteine through phenylalanine, is 13 amino acids long. The retained sequence is limited to the CDR3, 39 bases, with the frame set at the first base. V is reduced by 2 bases and J by 7 bases, leaving a spacing of 12 bases between them.